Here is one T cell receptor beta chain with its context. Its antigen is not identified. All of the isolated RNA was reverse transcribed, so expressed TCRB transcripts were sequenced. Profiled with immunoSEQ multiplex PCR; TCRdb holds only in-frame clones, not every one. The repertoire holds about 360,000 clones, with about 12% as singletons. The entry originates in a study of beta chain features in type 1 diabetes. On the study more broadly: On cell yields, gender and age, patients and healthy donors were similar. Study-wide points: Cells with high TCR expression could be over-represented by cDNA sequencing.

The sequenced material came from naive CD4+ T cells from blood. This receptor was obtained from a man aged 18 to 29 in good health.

CDR3 nucleotide sequence: TGTGCCAGCAGCGTAGCCCCCTCGTTCGCAGATACGCAGTATTTT. Protein product: CASSVAPSFADTQYF. The chain has TRBV9 and TRBJ2-3, with no clear D. Trimming took 0 bases from V and 4 from J, leaving 12 bases between them. Germline assignment: CDR1 SGDLS and CDR2 YYNGEE. This CDR3 is 15 amino acids long. Supplemented by reference TRBV9 and TRBJ2-3, the full variable domain reads DSGVTQTPKHLITATGQRVTLRCSPRSGDLSVYWYQQSLDQGLQFLIQYYNGEERAKGNILERFSAQQFPDLHSELNLSSLELGDSALYFCASSVAPSFADTQYFGPGTRLTVL.